This TCR beta chain stems from a study of shared clonotypes between healthy human individuals. Background on the study: Donors were a couple of women and a few men aged 18 to 49. Study outcomes and limitations: On the whole, naive subsets had larger estimated richness than memory subsets had. Clonotypes that were shared across a handful of donors made up about 5.1% of naive CD4 clonotypes. Owing to a small donor count, the genetic and exposure-history diversity represented was limited.

Germline V gives CDR1 SNHLY, CDR2 FYNNEI. V lost 7 bases to trimming and J lost 5 bases, with 17 bases between them. The length of the CDR3 is 15 residues. On this clone itself: Its antigen is still unknown.

The method was immunoSEQ multiplex PCR; TCRdb's version includes in-frame clones alone and lacks a portion of them. The data show roughly 2.4 million clones, with under 97% seen just once and more than 0.1% held by the top ten. This receptor was identified in a man between 18 and 35 years old in good health. The sample comprised naive CD4+ T cells sorted from blood. The subset here: CD45RA+ positively selected. The chain employs TRBV2 and TRBJ1-4, with D unclear. Written as DNA, the CDR3 is TGTGCCAGCACCTTAAAGAGTGGTTGGAATGAAAAACTGTTTTTT. This sequence encodes CASTLKSGWNEKLFF.